This T cell receptor (beta chain) was sequenced for a study of T-cell reconstitution after alpha-beta-depleted transplantation in children. This clonotype has ten or more counts. The CDR3 runs to 14 residues. CDR1 and CDR2 (germline): SGHTA, FQGNSA. Trimming cost V 5 bases and J 4 bases, with 11 bases left between them. Construction of the TCRbeta library involved unique molecular identifiers. TCRdb re-called the PCR reads through MiXCR, storing one row per CDR3 protein. This table has some 200,000 distinct CDR3 sequences, roughly a tenth appearing once. This chain connects TRBV7-2 to TRBJ2-2; no reliable D call. The sequence was collected from a human donor who donated a stem cell graft to a child with acute lymphoblastic leukemia. Sequenced here: PBMCs from the stem cell graft donor, sampled from the stem cell graft. In DNA form, the CDR3 reads TGTGCCAGCAGCGCCTACGATTTCACCGGGGAGCTGTTTTTT. Protein sequence: CASSAYDFTGELFF. The full variable domain, its missing parts supplied by reference TRBV7-2 and TRBJ2-2, is GAGVSQSPSNKVTEKGKDVELRCDPISGHTALYWYRQSLGQGLEFLIYFQGNSAPDKSGLPSDRFSAERTGGSVSTLTIQRTQQEDSAVYLCASSAYDFTGELFFGEGSRLTVL.